These 8 T cell receptor beta chains were all obtained from the same sample, sequenced in a study of glioma-infiltrating T cells after dendritic cell vaccination. Sequenced by immunoSEQ multiplex PCR; TCRdb stores in-frame clones only, minus some. In the table there are more than 85,000 clones, 90% of which are singletons. Described time point: after dendritic cell vaccination, including at tumor progression/relapse. Sequenced material: blood, taken after dendritic cell vaccination. The receptors were sampled from a human donor with glioblastoma.

This clone was seen just once. This sequence joins TRBV7-9 and TRBJ2-1; D is ambiguous. The CDR3 sequence is 11 residues long. The germline CDR1 and CDR2 sequences are SEHNR and FQNEAQ (reference sequence). V shed 9 bases and J shed 12 bases, with 15 bases lying between them. The CDR3, as DNA: TGTGCCAGTACTCCCACCCTTGTGCAGTTCTTC. It specifies CASTPTLVQFF.

The chain recombines TRBV5-1 with TRBJ2-1, with 9 bases that match TRBD2. The length of the CDR3 is 15 residues. The trim removed 0 bases at V and 3 bases at J, leaving 1 base unmatched. CDR1 is SGHRS and CDR2 is YFSETQ in the germline V gene. The DNA of the CDR3 is TGCGCCAGCAGCTTGGGTAGCGGGGGCTACAATGAGCAGTTCTTC. Its translation is CASSLGSGGYNEQFF. Variable domain in full (rest from reference TRBV5-1 and TRBJ2-1): KAGVTQTPRYLIKTRGQQVTLSCSPISGHRSVSWYQQTPGQGLQFLFEYFSETQRNKGNFPGRFSGRQFSNSRSEMNVSTLELGDSALYLCASSLGSGGYNEQFFGPGTRLTVL.

The chain is built from TRBV5-6 and TRBJ2-3, with TRBD1 matching 8 bases. The junction had 7 bases not matched to a gene; V was cut back by 6 bases and J by 1 base. Germline-derived CDR1 and CDR2 are SGHDT and YYEEEE. The CDR3 loop spans 15 amino acids. DNA of the CDR3: TGTGCCAGCAACAATCAGGGGGCCGGCACAGATACGCAGTATTTT. Encoded protein: CASNNQGAGTDTQYF.

The V gene is TRBV5-1, the J gene TRBJ2-3; D not certain. The CDR3 extends over 15 amino acids. The V and J ends lost 0 bases and 2 bases respectively, with 10 bases between them. Per germline, CDR1 SGHRS and CDR2 YFSETQ. The CDR3 region is CASSLERYDTDTQYF. The DNA of the CDR3 is TGCGCCAGCAGCTTGGAACGCTACGACACAGATACGCAGTATTTT.

This clone was counted a single time. The V and J genes are TRBV30 and TRBJ1-5, with D possibly being TRBD1 (5 bases). The length of the CDR3 is 15 residues. From germline, CDR1 is GTSNPN and CDR2 SVGIG (reference sequence). Trimming removed 0 bases at V and 5 bases at J, with 14 bases between. The CDR3, as DNA: TGTGCCTGGAGTGTAGCGTGGGGCATTGATCAGCCCCAGCATTTT. Translated, it gives CAWSVAWGIDQPQHF.

This clone has more than one count but fewer than ten. The rearrangement uses TRBV6-6 and TRBJ2-1; 10 nucleotides align to TRBD2. With 6 bases clipped from V and 1 base from J, the junction kept 6 bases outside the gene matches. There are 16 residues in the CDR3. Germline CDR1 reads MNHNY; CDR2 reads SVGAGI (reference sequence). CDR3 in DNA: TGTGCCAGCAGATTAGGGACTAGCGAATCCTACAATGAGCAGTTCTTC. It encodes CASRLGTSESYNEQFF.

This chain links TRBV6-6 with TRBJ2-5; 15 nucleotides line up with TRBD2. This CDR3 is 16 amino acids long. CDR1 and CDR2 (germline): MNHNY, SVGAGI (reference sequence). V shed 7 bases, J shed 4 bases, and the junction held 7 bases outside the gene matches. DNA of the CDR3: TGTGCCAGCACCGATCCGGGACTAGCGGGAGGAGAGACCCAGTACTTC. It codes for CASTDPGLAGGETQYF.

This sequence joins TRBV6-1 and TRBJ1-2, with a weak D call TRBD1 (6 bases). Germline loops: CDR1 MNHNS, CDR2 SASEGT. V was cut by 5 bases and J by 3 bases, with 13 bases left in between. The CDR3 covers 14 residues. The CDR3 coding sequence is TGTGCCAGCAGTCCTATGGACAGTTACTATGGCTACACCTTC. Amino acid sequence: CASSPMDSYYGYTF.